This T cell receptor (beta chain) was sequenced during a study of T cell changes during pregnancy in multiple sclerosis. The method was immunoSEQ multiplex PCR; TCRdb's version includes in-frame clones alone and lacks a portion of them. Of 50,000 to 75,000 clones listed, roughly nine tenths are singletons. The J segment lost 3 bases and the V segment lost 4 bases, leaving 6 bases of the junction unmatched. Germline lookup yields CDR1 LGHNT and CDR2 FRNRAP. The CDR3 runs 15 residues. Specimen: peripheral blood, collected in the first trimester of pregnancy. The receptor was derived from a female donor in good health, enrolled as a control in a pregnancy study. The chain couples TRBV12-5 to TRBJ2-3, with 8 bases that match TRBD1. CDR3 sequence reads: CASGSGQGGTDTQYF. The CDR3 DNA reads TGTGCTAGTGGTTCCGGACAGGGTGGGACAGATACGCAGTATTTT.